The present entry profiles one T cell receptor beta chain with its context. Source study methods: Cell counts per sample came from amplifying reference gene primers. Clones were sequenced by immunoSEQ multiplex PCR, and TCRdb holds only the in-frame ones, with some missing. V and J calls and clone size come straight from that table; D and trimming were deduced from the DNA. The sample records around 140,000 clones, about 80% being singletons. These data are taken from a study of blood T cell repertoires in COVID-19. Study background: Sites in the United States, Italy and Spain provided acute and convalescent COVID-19 samples. The analysed material was cDNA or gDNA that came from T cells, B-cell-depleted T cells, or PBMCs.

The CDR3 covers 15 residues. Germline CDR1 and CDR2: MGHDK and SYGVNS. Trimming removed 4 bases at V and 8 bases at J, with 20 bases between. The clonotype was recovered from a man aged 70 or older who had recovered from COVID-19. The chain has TRBV25-1 and TRBJ1-2; TRBD1 might be the D (6 bases). The material sequenced was peripheral blood. CDR3 in amino acids: CASSGWRGAAGGYTF. As DNA, the CDR3 is TGTGCCAGCAGTGGGTGGCGGGGGGCTGCGGGAGGCTACACCTTC.